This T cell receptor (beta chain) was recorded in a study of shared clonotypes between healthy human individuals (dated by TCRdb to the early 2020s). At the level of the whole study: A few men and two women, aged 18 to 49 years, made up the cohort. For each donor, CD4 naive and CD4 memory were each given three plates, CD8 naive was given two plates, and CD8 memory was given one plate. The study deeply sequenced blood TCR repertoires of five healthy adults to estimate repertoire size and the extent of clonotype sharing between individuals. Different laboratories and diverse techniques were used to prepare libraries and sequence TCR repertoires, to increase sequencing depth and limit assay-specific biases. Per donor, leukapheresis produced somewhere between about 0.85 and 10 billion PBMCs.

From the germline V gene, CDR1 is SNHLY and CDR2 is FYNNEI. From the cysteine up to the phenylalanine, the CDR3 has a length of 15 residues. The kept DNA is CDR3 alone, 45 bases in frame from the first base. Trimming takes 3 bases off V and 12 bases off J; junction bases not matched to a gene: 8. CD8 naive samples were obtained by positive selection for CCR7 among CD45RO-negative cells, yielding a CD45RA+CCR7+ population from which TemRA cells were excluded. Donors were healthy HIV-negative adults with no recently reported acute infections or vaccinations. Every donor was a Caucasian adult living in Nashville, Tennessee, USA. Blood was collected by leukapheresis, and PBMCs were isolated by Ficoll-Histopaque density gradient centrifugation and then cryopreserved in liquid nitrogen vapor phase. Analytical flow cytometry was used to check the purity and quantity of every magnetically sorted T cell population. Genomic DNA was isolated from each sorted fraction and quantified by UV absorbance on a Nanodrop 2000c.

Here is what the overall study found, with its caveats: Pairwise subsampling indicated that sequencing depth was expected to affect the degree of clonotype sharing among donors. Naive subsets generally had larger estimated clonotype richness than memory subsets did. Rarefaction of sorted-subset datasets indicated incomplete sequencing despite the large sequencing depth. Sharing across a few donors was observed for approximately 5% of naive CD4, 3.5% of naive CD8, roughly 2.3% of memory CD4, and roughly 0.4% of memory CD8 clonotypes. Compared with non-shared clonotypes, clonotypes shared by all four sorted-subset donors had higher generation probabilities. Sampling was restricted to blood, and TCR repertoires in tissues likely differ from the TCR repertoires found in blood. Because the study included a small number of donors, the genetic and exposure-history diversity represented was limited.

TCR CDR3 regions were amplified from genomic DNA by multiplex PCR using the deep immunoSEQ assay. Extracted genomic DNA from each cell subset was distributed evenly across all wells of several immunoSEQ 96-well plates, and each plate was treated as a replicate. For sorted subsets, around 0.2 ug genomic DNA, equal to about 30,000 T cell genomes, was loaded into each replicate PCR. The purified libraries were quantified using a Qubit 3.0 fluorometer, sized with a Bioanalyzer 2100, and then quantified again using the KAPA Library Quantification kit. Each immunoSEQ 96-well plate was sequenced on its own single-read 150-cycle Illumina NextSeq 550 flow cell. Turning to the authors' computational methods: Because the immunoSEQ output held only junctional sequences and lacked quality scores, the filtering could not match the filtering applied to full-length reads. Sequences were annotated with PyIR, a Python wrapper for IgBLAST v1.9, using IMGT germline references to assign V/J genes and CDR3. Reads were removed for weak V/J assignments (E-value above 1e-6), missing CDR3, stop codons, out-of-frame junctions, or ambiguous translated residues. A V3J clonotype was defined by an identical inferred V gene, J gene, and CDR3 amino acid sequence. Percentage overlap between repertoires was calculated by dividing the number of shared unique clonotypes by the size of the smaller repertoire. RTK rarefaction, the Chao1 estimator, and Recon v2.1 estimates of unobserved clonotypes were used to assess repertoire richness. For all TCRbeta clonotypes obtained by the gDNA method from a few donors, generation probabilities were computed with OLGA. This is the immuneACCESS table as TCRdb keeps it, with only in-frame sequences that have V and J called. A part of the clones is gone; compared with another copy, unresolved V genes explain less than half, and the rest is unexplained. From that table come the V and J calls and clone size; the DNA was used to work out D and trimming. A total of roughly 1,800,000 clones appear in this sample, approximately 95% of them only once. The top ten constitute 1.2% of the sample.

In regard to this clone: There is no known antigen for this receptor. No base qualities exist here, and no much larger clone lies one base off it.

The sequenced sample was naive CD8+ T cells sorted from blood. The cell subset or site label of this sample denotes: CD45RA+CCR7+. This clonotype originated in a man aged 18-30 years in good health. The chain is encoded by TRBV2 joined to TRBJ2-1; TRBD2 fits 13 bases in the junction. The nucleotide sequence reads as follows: TGTGCCAGCAGTGATCCTGGGACTAGCGGGACCTGGCAGTTCTTC. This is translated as CASSDPGTSGTWQFF.